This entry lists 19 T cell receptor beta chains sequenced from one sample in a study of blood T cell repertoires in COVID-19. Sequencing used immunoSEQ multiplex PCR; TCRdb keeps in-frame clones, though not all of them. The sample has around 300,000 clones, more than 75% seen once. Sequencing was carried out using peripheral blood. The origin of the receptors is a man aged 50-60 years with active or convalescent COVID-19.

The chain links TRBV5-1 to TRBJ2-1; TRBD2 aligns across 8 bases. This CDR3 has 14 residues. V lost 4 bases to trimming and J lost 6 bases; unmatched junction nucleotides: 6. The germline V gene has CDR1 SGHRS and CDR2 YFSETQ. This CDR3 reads CASSPGGASNEQFF. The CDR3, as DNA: TGCGCCAGCAGCCCCGGGGGGGCTAGCAATGAGCAGTTCTTC.

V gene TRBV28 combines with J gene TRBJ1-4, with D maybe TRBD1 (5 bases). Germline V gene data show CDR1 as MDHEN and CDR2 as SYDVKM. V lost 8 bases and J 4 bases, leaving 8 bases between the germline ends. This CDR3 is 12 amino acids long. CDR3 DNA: TGTGCCAGCGACAGTAATAATGAAAAACTGTTTTTT. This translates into CASDSNNEKLFF.

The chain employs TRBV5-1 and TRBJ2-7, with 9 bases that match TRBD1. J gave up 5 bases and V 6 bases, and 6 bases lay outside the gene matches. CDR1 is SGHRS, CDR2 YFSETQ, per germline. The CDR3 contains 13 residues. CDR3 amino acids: CASTTWTGDEQYF. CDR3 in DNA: TGCGCCAGCACCACCTGGACAGGGGACGAGCAGTACTTC.

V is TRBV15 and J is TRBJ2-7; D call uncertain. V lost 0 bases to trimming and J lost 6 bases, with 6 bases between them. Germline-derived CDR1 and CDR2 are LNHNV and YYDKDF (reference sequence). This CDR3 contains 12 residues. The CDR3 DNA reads TGTGCCACCAGCAGAGATAGTGGCGAGCAGTACTTC. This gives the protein CATSRDSGEQYF.

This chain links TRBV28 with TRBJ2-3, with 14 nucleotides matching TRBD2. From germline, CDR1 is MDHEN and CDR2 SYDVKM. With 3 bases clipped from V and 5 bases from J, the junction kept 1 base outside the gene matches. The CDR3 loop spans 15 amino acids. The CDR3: CASSLGLAGVDTQYF. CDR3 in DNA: TGTGCCAGCAGTTTGGGACTAGCGGGGGTAGATACGCAGTATTTT.

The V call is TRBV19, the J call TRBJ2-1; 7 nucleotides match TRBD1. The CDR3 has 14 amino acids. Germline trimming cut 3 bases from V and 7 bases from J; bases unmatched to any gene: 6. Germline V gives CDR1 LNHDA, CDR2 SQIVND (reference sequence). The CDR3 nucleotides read TGTGCCAGTAGTATTAAGGGACAGATAAATGAGCAGTTCTTC. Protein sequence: CASSIKGQINEQFF.

This CDR3 reads CASSRDRGVYEKLFF. The CDR3 region has the DNA TGCGCCAGCAGTCGAGACAGGGGGGTTTATGAAAAACTGTTTTTT. The J gene is TRBJ1-4, the V gene TRBV10-2; 9 bases are a match to TRBD1. There are 15 residues in the CDR3. Germline trimming cut 5 bases from V and 6 bases from J; bases unmatched to any gene: 7. CDR1 is WSHSY, CDR2 SAAADI, per germline.

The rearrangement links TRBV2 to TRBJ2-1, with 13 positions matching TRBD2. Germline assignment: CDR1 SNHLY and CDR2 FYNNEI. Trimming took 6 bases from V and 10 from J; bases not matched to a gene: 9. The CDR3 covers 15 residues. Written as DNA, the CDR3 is TGTGCCAGCAGACTAACTAGCGGGGGGGCGGGAGAGCAGTTCTTC. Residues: CASRLTSGGAGEQFF.

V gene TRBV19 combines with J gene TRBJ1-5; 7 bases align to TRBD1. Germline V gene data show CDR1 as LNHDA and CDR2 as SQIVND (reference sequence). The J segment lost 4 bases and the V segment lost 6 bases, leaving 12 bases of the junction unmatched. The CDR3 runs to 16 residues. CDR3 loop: CASRVFDREINQPQHF. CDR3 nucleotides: TGTGCCAGTAGGGTCTTTGACAGGGAAATTAATCAGCCCCAGCATTTT. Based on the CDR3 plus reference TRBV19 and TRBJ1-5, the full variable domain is DGGITQSPKYLFRKEGQNVTLSCEQNLNHDAMYWYRQDPGQGLRLIYYSQIVNDFQKGDIAEGYSVSREKKESFPLTVTSAQKNPTAFYLCASRVFDREINQPQHFGDGTRLSIL.

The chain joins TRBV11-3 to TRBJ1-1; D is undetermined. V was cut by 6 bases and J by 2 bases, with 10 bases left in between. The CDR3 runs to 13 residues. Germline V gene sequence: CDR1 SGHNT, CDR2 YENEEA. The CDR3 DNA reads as TGTGCCAGCAGTCTGGGCTTCAACACTGAAGCTTTCTTT. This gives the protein CASSLGFNTEAFF.

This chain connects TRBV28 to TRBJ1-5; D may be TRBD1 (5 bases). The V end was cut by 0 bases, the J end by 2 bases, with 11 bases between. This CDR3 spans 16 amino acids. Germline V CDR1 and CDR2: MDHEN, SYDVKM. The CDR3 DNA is TGTGCCAGCAGTTTATGGGACAACCGTGGCAATCAGCCCCAGCATTTT. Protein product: CASSLWDNRGNQPQHF.

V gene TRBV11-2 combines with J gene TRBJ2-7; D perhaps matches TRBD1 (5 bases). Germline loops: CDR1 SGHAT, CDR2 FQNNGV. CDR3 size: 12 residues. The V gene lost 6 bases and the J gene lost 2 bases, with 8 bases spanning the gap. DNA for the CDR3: TGTGCCAGCAGATCGGACACCTACGAGCAGTACTTC. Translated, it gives CASRSDTYEQYF.

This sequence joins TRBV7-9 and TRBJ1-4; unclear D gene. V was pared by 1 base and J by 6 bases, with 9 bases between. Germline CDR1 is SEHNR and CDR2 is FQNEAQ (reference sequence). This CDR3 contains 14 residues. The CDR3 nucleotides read TGTGCCAGCAGCTTAGGGTACCGGGATGAAAAACTGTTTTTT. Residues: CASSLGYRDEKLFF.

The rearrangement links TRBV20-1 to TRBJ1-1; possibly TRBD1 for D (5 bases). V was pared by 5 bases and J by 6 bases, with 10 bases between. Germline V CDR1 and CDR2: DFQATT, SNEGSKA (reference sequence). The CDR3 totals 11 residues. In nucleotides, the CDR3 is TGCAGTGCTGGGGACTATCCTGAAGCTTTCTTT. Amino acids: CSAGDYPEAFF.

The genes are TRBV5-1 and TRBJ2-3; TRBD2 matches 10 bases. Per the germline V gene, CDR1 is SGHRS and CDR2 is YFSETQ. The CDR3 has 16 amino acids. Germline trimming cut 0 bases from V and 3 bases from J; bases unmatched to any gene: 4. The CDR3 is CASSLASSGSTDTQYF. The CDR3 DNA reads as TGCGCCAGCAGCTTGGCGTCTAGCGGGAGTACAGATACGCAGTATTTT.

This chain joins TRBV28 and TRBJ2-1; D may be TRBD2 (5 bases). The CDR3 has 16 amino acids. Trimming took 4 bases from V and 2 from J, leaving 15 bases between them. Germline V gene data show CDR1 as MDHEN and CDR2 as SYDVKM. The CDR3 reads CASSSGGGGPYNEQFF. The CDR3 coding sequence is TGTGCCAGCAGTTCAGGCGGCGGAGGACCCTACAATGAGCAGTTCTTC.

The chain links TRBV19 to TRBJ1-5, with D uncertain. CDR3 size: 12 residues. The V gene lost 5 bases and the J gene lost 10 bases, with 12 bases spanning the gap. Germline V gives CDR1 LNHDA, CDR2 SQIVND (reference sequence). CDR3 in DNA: TGTGCCAGTAGTCCCCGGACGGGACCCCAGCATTTT. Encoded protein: CASSPRTGPQHF.

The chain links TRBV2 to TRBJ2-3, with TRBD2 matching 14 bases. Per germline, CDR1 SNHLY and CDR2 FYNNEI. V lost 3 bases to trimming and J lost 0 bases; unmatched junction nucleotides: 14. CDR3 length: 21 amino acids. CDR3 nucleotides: TGTGCCAGCAGTGATTGGGCCCAGCCGGGACTAGCGGGGGTTAGCACAGATACGCAGTATTTT. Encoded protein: CASSDWAQPGLAGVSTDTQYF.

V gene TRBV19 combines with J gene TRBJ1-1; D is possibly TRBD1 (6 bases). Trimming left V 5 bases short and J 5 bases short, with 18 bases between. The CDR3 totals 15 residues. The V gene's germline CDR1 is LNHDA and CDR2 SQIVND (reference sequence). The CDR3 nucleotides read TGTGCCAGTAGTGAATACAGGGACCAAAGAACTGAAGCTTTCTTT. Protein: CASSEYRDQRTEAFF.